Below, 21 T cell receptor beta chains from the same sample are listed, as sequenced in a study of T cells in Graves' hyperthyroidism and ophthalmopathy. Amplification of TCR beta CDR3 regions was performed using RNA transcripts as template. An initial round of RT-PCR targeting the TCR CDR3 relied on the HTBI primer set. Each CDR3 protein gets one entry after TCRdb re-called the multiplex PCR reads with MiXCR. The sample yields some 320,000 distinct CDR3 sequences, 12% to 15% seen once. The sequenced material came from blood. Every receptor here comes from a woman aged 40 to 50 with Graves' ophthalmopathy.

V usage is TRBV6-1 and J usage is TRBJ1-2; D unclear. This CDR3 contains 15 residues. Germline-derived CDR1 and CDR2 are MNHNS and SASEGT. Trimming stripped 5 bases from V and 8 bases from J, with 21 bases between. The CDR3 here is CASSLSGRAATGYTF. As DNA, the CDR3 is TGTGCCAGCAGTCTCTCAGGACGTGCCGCCACGGGCTACACCTTC.

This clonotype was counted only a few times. The CDR3 coding sequence is TGCGCCAGCAGCTTGGGCATAAAGAACACTGAAGCTTTCTTT. Residues: CASSLGIKNTEAFF. The chain uses TRBV5-1 and TRBJ1-1; D unresolved. Looked up from germline, CDR1 is SGHRS and CDR2 is YFSETQ. The ends were cut back, 0 bases at V and 1 base at J, with 7 bases in the middle. The CDR3 runs to 14 residues.

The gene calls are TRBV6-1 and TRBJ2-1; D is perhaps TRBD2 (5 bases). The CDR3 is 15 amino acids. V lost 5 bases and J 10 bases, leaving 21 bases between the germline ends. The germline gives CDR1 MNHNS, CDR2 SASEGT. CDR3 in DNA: TGTGCCAGCAGTTCCCCGGACTGGGCAATGAGAGAGCAGTTCTTC. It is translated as CASSSPDWAMREQFF.

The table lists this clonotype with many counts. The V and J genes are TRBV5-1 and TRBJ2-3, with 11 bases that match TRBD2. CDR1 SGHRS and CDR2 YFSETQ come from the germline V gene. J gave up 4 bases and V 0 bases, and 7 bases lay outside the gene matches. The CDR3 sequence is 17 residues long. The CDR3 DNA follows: TGCGCCAGCAGCTTGGGGATAGCGGGGGGGACGGCAGATACGCAGTATTTT. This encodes CASSLGIAGGTADTQYF.

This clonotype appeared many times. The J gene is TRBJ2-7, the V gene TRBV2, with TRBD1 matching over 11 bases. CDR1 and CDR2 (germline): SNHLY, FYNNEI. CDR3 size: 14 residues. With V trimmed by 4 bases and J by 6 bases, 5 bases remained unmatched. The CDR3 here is CASSVDRGPGEQYF. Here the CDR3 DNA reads TGTGCCAGCAGTGTGGACAGGGGGCCCGGCGAGCAGTACTTC.

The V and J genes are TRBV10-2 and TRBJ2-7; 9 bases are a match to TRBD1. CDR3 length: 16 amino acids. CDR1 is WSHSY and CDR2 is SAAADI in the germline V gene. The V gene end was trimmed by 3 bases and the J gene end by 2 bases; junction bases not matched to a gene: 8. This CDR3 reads CASSDPGTGIAYEQYF. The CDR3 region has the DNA TGCGCCAGCAGTGACCCCGGGACAGGGATTGCCTACGAGCAGTACTTC.

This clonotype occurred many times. CDR3 loop: CASSTSIGGSSGNTIYF. The CDR3 region has the DNA TGTGCCAGCAGCACGTCAATCGGGGGCTCCTCTGGAAACACCATATATTTT. The chain carries TRBV9 and TRBJ1-3; weak D call: TRBD1 (6 bases). In germline, CDR1 is SGDLS, CDR2 YYNGEE. With 4 bases removed from V and 0 bases from J, the gap between germline ends came to 17 bases. The CDR3 runs to 17 residues.

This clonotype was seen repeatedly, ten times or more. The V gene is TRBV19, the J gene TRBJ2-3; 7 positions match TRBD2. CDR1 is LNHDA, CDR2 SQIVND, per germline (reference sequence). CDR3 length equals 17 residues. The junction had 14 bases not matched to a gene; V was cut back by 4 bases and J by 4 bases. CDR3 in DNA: TGTGCCAGTAGTAAACCCCGCGGAGCGGGAAACTCAGATACGCAGTATTTT. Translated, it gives CASSKPRGAGNSDTQYF.

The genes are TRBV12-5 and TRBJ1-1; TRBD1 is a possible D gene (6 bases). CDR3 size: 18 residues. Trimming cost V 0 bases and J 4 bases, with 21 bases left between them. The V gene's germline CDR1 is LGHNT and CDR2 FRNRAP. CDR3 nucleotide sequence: TGTGCTAGTGGTTTGGTACATCTCCCCCGGGGGCGCGGCACTGAAGCTTTCTTT. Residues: CASGLVHLPRGRGTEAFF.

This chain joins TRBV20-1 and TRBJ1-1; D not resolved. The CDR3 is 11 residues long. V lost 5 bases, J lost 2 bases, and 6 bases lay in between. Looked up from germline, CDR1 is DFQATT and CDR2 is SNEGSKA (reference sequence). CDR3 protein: CSAWVNTEAFF. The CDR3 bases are TGCAGTGCTTGGGTCAACACTGAAGCTTTCTTT.

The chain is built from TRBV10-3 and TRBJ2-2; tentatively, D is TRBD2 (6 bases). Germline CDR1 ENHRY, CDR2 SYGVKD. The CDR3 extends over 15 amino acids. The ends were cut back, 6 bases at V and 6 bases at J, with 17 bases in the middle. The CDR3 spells CAISRRGTSPGELFF. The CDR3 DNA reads TGTGCCATCAGCCGGAGGGGTACCAGTCCCGGGGAGCTGTTTTTT.

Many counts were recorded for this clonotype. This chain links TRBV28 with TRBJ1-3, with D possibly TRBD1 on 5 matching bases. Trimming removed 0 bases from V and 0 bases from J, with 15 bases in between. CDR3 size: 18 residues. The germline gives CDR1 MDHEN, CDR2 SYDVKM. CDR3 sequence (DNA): TGTGCCAGCAGTTTATGGAACGAGGGGCAGAGCTCTGGAAACACCATATATTTT. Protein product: CASSLWNEGQSSGNTIYF.

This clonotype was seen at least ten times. Written as DNA, the CDR3 is TGTGCCAGCAGGAAAGACAGGGGAACTGTCAATGAGCAGTTCTTC. This codes for CASRKDRGTVNEQFF. The V gene is TRBV7-2, the J gene TRBJ2-1, with TRBD1 matching 8 bases. V was clipped by 6 bases and J by 6 bases; unmatched bases: 10. The CDR3 spans 15 residues. The V gene's germline CDR1 is SGHTA and CDR2 FQGNSA.

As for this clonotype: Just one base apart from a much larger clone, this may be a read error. CDR3 sequence reads: CASSQQGFRADTQYF. CDR3 nucleotide sequence: TGTGCCAGCTCACAACAGGGGTTTCGCGCAGATACGCAGTATTTT. The chain is built from TRBV6-1 and TRBJ2-3; TRBD1 agrees at 7 bases. The J segment lost 4 bases and the V segment lost 8 bases, leaving 12 bases of the junction unmatched. Germline CDR1 and CDR2: MNHNS and SASEGT. The CDR3 covers 15 residues.

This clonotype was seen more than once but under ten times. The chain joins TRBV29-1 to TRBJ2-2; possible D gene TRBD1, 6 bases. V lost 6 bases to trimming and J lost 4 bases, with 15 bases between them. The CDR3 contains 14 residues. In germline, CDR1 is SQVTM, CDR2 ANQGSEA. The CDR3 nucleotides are TGCAGCGTAGGAACCGGGACACTCACCGGGGAGCTGTTTTTT. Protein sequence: CSVGTGTLTGELFF.

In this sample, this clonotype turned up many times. This chain's CDR3 is CASSLGNMNTEAFF. CDR3 DNA: TGTGCCAGCAGCTTGGGCAACATGAACACTGAAGCTTTCTTT. This sequence joins TRBV5-8 and TRBJ1-1; D is ambiguous. The CDR3 length is 14 residues. Trimming left V 0 bases short and J 0 bases short, with 6 bases between. Germline CDR1 reads SGHTS; CDR2 reads YDEGEE.

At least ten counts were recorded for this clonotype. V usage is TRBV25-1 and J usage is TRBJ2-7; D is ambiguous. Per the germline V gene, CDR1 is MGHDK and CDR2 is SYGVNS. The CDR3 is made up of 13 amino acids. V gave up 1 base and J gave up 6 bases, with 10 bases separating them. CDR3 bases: TGTGCCAGCAGTGAATGGAAGGACCCCGAGCAGTACTTC. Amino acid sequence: CASSEWKDPEQYF.

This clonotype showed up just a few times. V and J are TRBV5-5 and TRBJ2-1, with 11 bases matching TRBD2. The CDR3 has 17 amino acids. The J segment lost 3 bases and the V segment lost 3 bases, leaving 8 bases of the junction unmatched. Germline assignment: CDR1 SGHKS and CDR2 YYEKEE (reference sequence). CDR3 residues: CASSYLSSGGNYNEQFF. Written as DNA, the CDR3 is TGTGCCAGCAGCTACCTATCTAGCGGGGGGAACTACAATGAGCAGTTCTTC.

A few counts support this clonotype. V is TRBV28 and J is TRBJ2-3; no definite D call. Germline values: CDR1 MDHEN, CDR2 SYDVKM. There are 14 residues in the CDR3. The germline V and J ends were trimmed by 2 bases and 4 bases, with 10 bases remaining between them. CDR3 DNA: TGTGCCAGCAGTTTAAGGGTAGAATCAGATACGCAGTATTTT. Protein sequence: CASSLRVESDTQYF.

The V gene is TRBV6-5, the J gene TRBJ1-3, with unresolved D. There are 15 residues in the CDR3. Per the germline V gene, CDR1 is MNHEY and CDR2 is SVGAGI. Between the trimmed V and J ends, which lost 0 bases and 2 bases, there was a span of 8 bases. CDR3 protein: CASSYSPQAGNTIYF. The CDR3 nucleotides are TGTGCCAGCAGTTACTCTCCTCAGGCTGGAAACACCATATATTTT.

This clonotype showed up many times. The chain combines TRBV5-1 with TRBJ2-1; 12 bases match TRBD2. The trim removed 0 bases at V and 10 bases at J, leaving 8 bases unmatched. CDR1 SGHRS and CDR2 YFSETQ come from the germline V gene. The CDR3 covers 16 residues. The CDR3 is CASSLVLAGGTGEQFF. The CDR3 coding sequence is TGCGCCAGCAGCTTGGTCCTAGCGGGGGGGACTGGAGAGCAGTTCTTC.